This T cell receptor (beta chain) emerged from a study of blood T cells in healthy people across ages. Study results and caveats: The study could not conclusively compare naive and antigen-experienced cells, given its unsorted PBMCs. No one knew whether donors had CMV, which possibly confounded expanded clonotype changes.

Every donor contributed roughly 10 milliliters of peripheral blood by blood draw. The use of a sample-barcoded 5' primer and a J-beta primer mix characterized a second PCR of about 7 to 12 cycles. TCRdb reanalysed the 5' RACE reads using MiXCR and keeps one entry per CDR3 protein. The sample includes about 2 million distinct CDR3 sequences, about 50% seen only once; the top ten take 2.1%. Details on this clonotype: Its target is not known.

The CDR3 loop spans 16 amino acids. CDR1 is MDHEN, CDR2 SYDVKM, per germline. Trimming took 6 bases from V and 1 from J; bases not matched to a gene: 12. The receptor was derived from a woman aged 35 to 49 in good health. Sequences were obtained from blood. The chain links TRBV28 to TRBJ2-7; TRBD1 aligns across 7 bases. CDR3 sequence: CASRPTDRLPSYEQYF. The CDR3, as DNA: TGTGCCAGCAGGCCGACGGACAGGTTACCTTCCTACGAGCAGTACTTC.